The next 5 T cell receptor beta chains were all read from a single sample in a study of blood T cell repertoires in COVID-19. Data came from immunoSEQ multiplex PCR; TCRdb stores just in-frame clones and leaves some out. Among 110,000 to 150,000 clones listed, over 80% were seen once. The sequenced material came from PBMCs or T cells enriched from blood (not recorded which). These receptors were taken from a middle-aged woman who had recovered from COVID-19.

CDR3 region: CASSLGREGPYEQYF. CDR3 nucleotides: TGTGCCAGCAGCTTAGGGAGGGAGGGACCCTACGAGCAGTACTTC. The chain uses TRBV5-5 and TRBJ2-7, with TRBD2 identical over 7 bases. The V gene's germline CDR1 is SGHKS and CDR2 YYEKEE (reference sequence). The CDR3 is 15 residues long. Trimming at V came to 2 bases and at J to 2 bases, leaving 7 bases not matched to a gene.

This sequence joins TRBV13 and TRBJ1-2; D possibly corresponds to TRBD1 (6 bases). V gave up 4 bases and J gave up 4 bases, with 7 bases separating them. Germline-derived CDR1 and CDR2 are PRHDT and FYEKMQ (reference sequence). This CDR3 is built from 12 residues. In DNA form, the CDR3 reads TGTGCCAGCAGCTCACAGGGCTATGGCTACACCTTC. It yields the protein CASSSQGYGYTF.

The chain employs TRBV5-1 and TRBJ2-7; TRBD1 agrees at 10 bases. Germline trimming cut 3 bases from V and 7 bases from J; bases unmatched to any gene: 4. The CDR3 is made up of 13 amino acids. The germline CDR1 and CDR2 sequences are SGHRS and YFSETQ. The CDR3 DNA is TGCGCCAGCAGCTCATGGACAGGGGGTGAGCAGTACTTC. Protein: CASSSWTGGEQYF.

The rearrangement uses TRBV30 and TRBJ2-5, with D possibly TRBD1 on 5 matching bases. The germline V gene has CDR1 GTSNPN and CDR2 SVGIG (reference sequence). CDR3 length equals 13 residues. V was pared by 3 bases and J by 5 bases, with 13 bases between. The CDR3 DNA sequence: TGTGCCTGGAGAGGCGTGGGGCGGGAGACCCAGTACTTC. Residues: CAWRGVGRETQYF.

This clone was found a few times. The chain is built from TRBV5-4 and TRBJ1-2; the match to TRBD1 covers 9 bases. Trimming cost V 4 bases and J 8 bases; bases outside gene matches: 6. Germline CDR1 SGHNT, CDR2 YYREEE (reference sequence). This CDR3 is built from 13 residues. The CDR3 bases are TGTGCCAGCAGCAATGACAGGGGGGGAGGCTACACCTTC. It encodes CASSNDRGGGYTF.